Presented here are 29 T cell receptor beta chains from one specimen sequenced in a study of blood T cell repertoires in COVID-19. Produced via immunoSEQ multiplex PCR; TCRdb's table is partial and in-frame only. The sample records about 200,000 clones, 70% to 80% being singletons. The sample comprised peripheral blood. These receptors all stem from a woman in her thirties or forties with COVID-19, enrolled during active disease.

This chain uses TRBV27 with TRBJ1-5, with D possibly matching TRBD1 (5 bases). Per germline, CDR1 MNHEY and CDR2 SMNVEV (reference sequence). V shed 1 base and J shed 6 bases, with 13 bases lying between them. The CDR3 spans 15 residues. CDR3 loop: CASSLFGGTGQPQHF. The CDR3, as DNA: TGTGCCAGCAGTTTATTCGGGGGTACGGGTCAGCCCCAGCATTTT.

V is TRBV11-2 and J is TRBJ2-7, with D maybe TRBD1 (5 bases). CDR1 SGHAT and CDR2 FQNNGV come from the germline V gene. V lost 5 bases and J lost 3, with 14 bases in between. CDR3 length: 14 amino acids. CDR3 residues: CASSHYRSNYEQYF. The CDR3 DNA is TGTGCCAGCAGCCACTACAGGTCGAACTACGAGCAGTACTTC.

The V gene is TRBV2, the J gene TRBJ2-7, with a possible D match to TRBD2 (5 bases). Trimming stripped 7 bases from V and 1 base from J, with 14 bases between. This CDR3 contains 14 residues. The germline V gene encodes CDR1 SNHLY and CDR2 FYNNEI. CDR3 nucleotides: TGTGCCAGCAACAGACTACCTTCTTCCTACGAGCAGTACTTC. This gives the protein CASNRLPSSYEQYF.

This clone is a singleton in its sample. V gene TRBV10-3 combines with J gene TRBJ2-3; D ambiguous. The CDR3 consists of 12 residues. Trimming removed 3 bases at V and 4 bases at J, with 5 bases between. In germline, CDR1 is ENHRY, CDR2 SYGVKD. The CDR3 sequence: CAISEVADTQYF. CDR3 sequence (DNA): TGTGCCATCAGTGAAGTAGCAGATACGCAGTATTTT.

This clone appeared once. This chain links TRBV6-5 with TRBJ1-4; no clear D gene. The germline V and J ends were trimmed by 4 bases and 8 bases, with 8 bases remaining between them. This CDR3 has 12 amino acids. Germline V gene lookup returns CDR1 MNHEY and CDR2 SVGAGI. The CDR3 sequence is CASSSPGEKLFF. In DNA form, the CDR3 reads TGTGCCAGCAGTTCCCCAGGCGAAAAACTGTTTTTT.

This chain uses TRBV27 with TRBJ2-7; possible D gene TRBD1, 6 bases. V was cut by 3 bases and J by 0 bases, with 12 bases left in between. Germline loops: CDR1 MNHEY, CDR2 SMNVEV (reference sequence). The CDR3 is 15 residues long. DNA of the CDR3: TGTGCCAGCAGTTTTGCAGGGGTCCTCTCCTACGAGCAGTACTTC. This sequence encodes CASSFAGVLSYEQYF.

This clone appeared once. This chain joins TRBV14 and TRBJ1-2; no definite D call. The CDR3 length is 14 residues. In germline, CDR1 is SGHDN, CDR2 FVKESK. Deletions cut 4 bases from V and 4 bases from J, with 13 bases between. In DNA form, the CDR3 reads TGTGCCAGCAGCCTAAGGACGGGGAGCTATGGCTACACCTTC. It translates to CASSLRTGSYGYTF.

The V and J genes are TRBV4-1 and TRBJ2-2; 9 positions match TRBD1. This CDR3 region has 18 residues. Unmatched junction bases numbered 11, after V lost 1 base and J lost 5 bases. The germline gives CDR1 MGHRA, CDR2 YSYEKL. CDR3 sequence (DNA): TGCGCCAGCAGCCAAGGTGTTTTACAGGGGGCGAGAACCGGGGAGCTGTTTTTT. Protein product: CASSQGVLQGARTGELFF.

This chain connects TRBV15 to TRBJ1-2, with unresolved D. Germline CDR1 is LNHNV and CDR2 is YYDKDF (reference sequence). The germline V and J ends were trimmed by 1 base and 7 bases, with 16 bases remaining between them. CDR3 length equals 15 residues. CDR3 loop: CATSRVFEPVGGYTF. As DNA, the CDR3 is TGTGCCACCAGCAGAGTATTCGAGCCTGTCGGTGGCTACACCTTC.

The gene calls are TRBV28 and TRBJ2-7; tentatively, D is TRBD1 (5 bases). V lost 10 bases and J lost 1, with 20 bases in between. This CDR3 contains 15 residues. CDR1 and CDR2 (germline): MDHEN, SYDVKM. CDR3 sequence reads: CATTVEGQGSYEQYF. The CDR3 bases are TGTGCCACCACAGTCGAAGGGCAGGGTTCCTACGAGCAGTACTTC.

The J gene is TRBJ2-2, the V gene TRBV3-1 (or the pseudogene TRBV3-2); TRBD2 matches 8 bases. The germline gives CDR1 LGHDT, CDR2 YNNKEL (reference sequence). The CDR3 loop spans 15 amino acids. The trim removed 2 bases at V and 5 bases at J, leaving 4 bases unmatched. CDR3 DNA sequence: TGTGCCAGCAGCCAAAGCGGGAGTGGTACCGGGGAGCTGTTTTTT. This sequence encodes CASSQSGSGTGELFF.

This chain connects TRBV3-1 (or the pseudogene TRBV3-2) to TRBJ2-5; 7 positions match TRBD2. The CDR3 contains 21 residues. The ends lost 4 bases at V and 2 bases at J; junction bases unmatched: 25. Looked up from germline, CDR1 is LGHDT and CDR2 is YNNKEL (reference sequence). Here the CDR3 reads CASSPPPRSGKLPLTQETQYF. CDR3 in DNA: TGTGCCAGCAGCCCGCCCCCAAGAAGCGGGAAGCTTCCCCTAACACAAGAGACCCAGTACTTC.

V usage is TRBV19 and J usage is TRBJ2-1; unclear D gene. The length of the CDR3 is 12 residues. Germline values: CDR1 LNHDA, CDR2 SQIVND (reference sequence). V lost 2 bases to trimming and J lost 7 bases, with 6 bases between them. In DNA, the CDR3 is TGTGCCAGTAGTATATCCAAAAATGAGCAGTTCTTC. This codes for CASSISKNEQFF. Based on the CDR3 plus reference TRBV19 and TRBJ2-1, the full variable domain is DGGITQSPKYLFRKEGQNVTLSCEQNLNHDAMYWYRQDPGQGLRLIYYSQIVNDFQKGDIAEGYSVSREKKESFPLTVTSAQKNPTAFYLCASSISKNEQFFGPGTRLTVL.

The V and J genes are TRBV9 and TRBJ1-1; D might be TRBD1 (5 bases). The CDR3 totals 11 residues. Trimming took 3 bases from V and 7 from J, leaving 7 bases between them. Germline CDR1 is SGDLS and CDR2 is YYNGEE. The CDR3 here is CASSGGGEAFF. In nucleotides, the CDR3 is TGTGCCAGCAGCGGGGGCGGTGAAGCTTTCTTT.

The chain employs TRBV5-1 and TRBJ1-5; tentative D call: TRBD1 (6 bases). Trimming took off 0 bases at V and 8 bases at J, with 12 bases between the two ends. The germline CDR1 and CDR2 sequences are SGHRS and YFSETQ. This CDR3 comprises 14 residues. The CDR3 region has the DNA TGCGCCAGCAGCTTGGCGCCAGGGGATGAGCCCCAGCATTTT. Protein sequence: CASSLAPGDEPQHF.

The rearrangement joins TRBV6-2 or TRBV6-3 to TRBJ1-1, with 8 bases matching TRBD1. Germline V gene lookup returns CDR1 MNHEY and CDR2 SVGEGT. The trim removed 5 bases at V and 0 bases at J, leaving 8 bases unmatched. The CDR3 has 16 residues. CDR3 sequence (DNA): TGTGCCAGCAGTCCGGGGACAGGCCTATTGAACACTGAAGCTTTCTTT. Amino acid sequence: CASSPGTGLLNTEAFF.

The chain has TRBV14 and TRBJ2-5; a weak D match, TRBD2 (5 bases). CDR1 and CDR2 from the germline V gene are SGHDN and FVKESK. The CDR3 totals 13 residues. The V end was cut by 4 bases, the J end by 6 bases, with 12 bases between. CDR3 nucleotide sequence: TGTGCCAGCAGCCTCCGGGGAGAACAGACCCAGTACTTC. It codes for CASSLRGEQTQYF. The complete variable domain, with remaining parts taken from reference TRBV14 and TRBJ2-5, reads EAGVTQFPSHSVIEKGQTVTLRCDPISGHDNLYWYRRVMGKEIKFLLHFVKESKQDESGMPNNRFLAERTGGTYSTLKVQPAELEDSGVYFCASSLRGEQTQYFGPGTRLLVL.

The chain carries TRBV28 and TRBJ1-4; 8 bases line up with TRBD1. The germline V gene encodes CDR1 MDHEN and CDR2 SYDVKM. The CDR3 extends over 14 amino acids. Losses at the gene ends were 7 bases for V and 7 bases for J; bases not matched to a gene: 8. The CDR3 spells CASKETGGFEKLFF. CDR3 coding DNA: TGTGCCAGCAAAGAAACAGGGGGTTTTGAAAAACTGTTTTTT.

The chain recombines TRBV30 with TRBJ1-5; TRBD1 might be the D (5 bases). The germline V gene has CDR1 GTSNPN and CDR2 SVGIG (reference sequence). The CDR3 totals 13 residues. Trimming stripped 6 bases from V and 11 bases from J, with 20 bases between. This CDR3 is CACSWEVLGAQHF. CDR3 coding DNA: TGTGCCTGCTCCTGGGAGGTACTAGGGGCCCAGCATTTT.

The chain has TRBV6-5 and TRBJ2-1, with TRBD2 identical over 8 bases. The CDR3 has 15 residues. V lost 8 bases and J lost 9; bases outside the gene matches: 15. Germline CDR1 reads MNHEY; CDR2 reads SVGAGI. DNA of the CDR3: TGTGCCAGCTGTCCTCTAAGCGGGAGCTTCGGTGAGCAGTTCTTC. Translation gives CASCPLSGSFGEQFF.

This clone has just one count. The chain uses TRBV4-1 and TRBJ2-1; TRBD2 agrees at 9 bases. The CDR3 is made up of 17 amino acids. The J segment lost 8 bases and the V segment lost 1 base, leaving 12 bases of the junction unmatched. Germline CDR1 MGHRA, CDR2 YSYEKL. For the CDR3, the DNA is TGCGCCAGCAGCCAAGGTGGGGCGGGAGGGCCAAAGTATGAGCAGTTCTTC. Encoded protein: CASSQGGAGGPKYEQFF.

V usage is TRBV27 and J usage is TRBJ2-1; D is possibly TRBD2 (6 bases). Trimming took off 3 bases at V and 5 bases at J, with 14 bases between the two ends. Germline lookup yields CDR1 MNHEY and CDR2 SMNVEV (reference sequence). There are 15 residues in the CDR3. Here the CDR3 DNA reads TGTGCCAGCAGTTTCGGGAGCCGGGCCAACAATGAGCAGTTCTTC. Its protein product is CASSFGSRANNEQFF.

This clone came up a few times. The rearrangement links TRBV7-3 to TRBJ2-3; 13 bases align to TRBD2. Germline V gene lookup returns CDR1 SGHTA and CDR2 FQGTGA. This CDR3 comprises 17 residues. V trimming: 5 bases; J trimming: 0 bases; junction bases outside the gene matches: 5. DNA for the CDR3: TGTGCCAGCAGCGCGGGACTAGCGGGGACCAGCACAGATACGCAGTATTTT. Residues: CASSAGLAGTSTDTQYF.

Only a few counts were recorded for this clone. The chain recombines TRBV6-6 with TRBJ2-5; D might be TRBD1 (6 bases). The length of the CDR3 is 14 residues. V gave up 8 bases and J gave up 5 bases, with 18 bases separating them. CDR1 and CDR2 from the germline V gene are MNHNY and SVGAGI (reference sequence). CDR3 sequence reads: CASVGPGTSETQYF. The CDR3, as DNA: TGTGCCAGCGTCGGTCCGGGGACATCGGAGACCCAGTACTTC.

V gene TRBV21-1 combines with J gene TRBJ2-5; no DNA check was done on the table's D call, TRBD2. TRBV21-1 has pseudogene status. The CDR3 is 19 amino acids. In DNA form, the CDR3 reads TGTGCCAGCAGCAAAGCCGAGGCGCTAGCCCAAAGCCCGCAAGAGACCCAGTACTTC. Translating it yields CASSKAEALAQSPQETQYF.

The V call is TRBV24-1, the J call TRBJ1-5; D perhaps matches TRBD1 (5 bases). Trimming shortened V by 2 bases and J by 4 bases, and 38 bases separated the two germline ends. This CDR3 is 24 amino acids long. Germline V CDR1 and CDR2: KGHDR, SFDVKD. In DNA, the CDR3 is TGTGCCACCAGTGATTACCGTCGCCTTTCATGGGGGGTCATGCGGAATCCCCTTAATCAGCCCCAGCATTTT. Translated: CATSDYRRLSWGVMRNPLNQPQHF.

This chain uses TRBV24-1 with TRBJ2-7; 7 bases align to TRBD2. Germline trimming cut 7 bases from V and 2 bases from J; bases unmatched to any gene: 7. Germline CDR1 KGHDR, CDR2 SFDVKD. This CDR3 contains 14 residues. CDR3 in amino acids: CATSLPSGPYEQYF. DNA for the CDR3: TGTGCCACCAGCCTTCCTAGCGGTCCCTACGAGCAGTACTTC.

J is TRBJ2-2 and V is TRBV29-1; 14 bases map to TRBD2. V dropped 6 bases and J dropped 6; count of bases not matched to a gene: 6. Germline lookup yields CDR1 SQVTM and CDR2 ANQGSEA. The CDR3 has 15 residues. The CDR3 here is CSVPRLAGGPGELFF. The CDR3, as DNA: TGCAGCGTCCCCAGACTAGCGGGAGGGCCCGGGGAGCTGTTTTTT.

V and J are TRBV15 and TRBJ2-3; 8 nucleotides align to TRBD2. Germline loops: CDR1 LNHNV, CDR2 YYDKDF (reference sequence). The CDR3 contains 15 residues. V lost 1 base to trimming and J lost 4 bases; unmatched junction nucleotides: 4. CDR3 loop: CATSRGLAGPDTQYF. The CDR3, as DNA: TGTGCCACCAGCAGAGGGCTAGCGGGTCCAGATACGCAGTATTTT.